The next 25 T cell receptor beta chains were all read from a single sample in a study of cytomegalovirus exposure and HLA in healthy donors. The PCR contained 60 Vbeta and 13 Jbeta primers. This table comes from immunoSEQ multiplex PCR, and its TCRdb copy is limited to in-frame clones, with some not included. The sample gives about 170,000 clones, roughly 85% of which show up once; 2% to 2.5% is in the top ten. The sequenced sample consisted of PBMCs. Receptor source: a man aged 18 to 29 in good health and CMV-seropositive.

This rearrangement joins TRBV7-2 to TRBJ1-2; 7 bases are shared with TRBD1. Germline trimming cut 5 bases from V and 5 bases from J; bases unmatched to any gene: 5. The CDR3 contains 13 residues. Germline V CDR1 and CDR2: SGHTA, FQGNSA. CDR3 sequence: CASSRDRSYGYTF. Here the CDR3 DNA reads TGTGCCAGCAGCCGGGACAGATCATATGGCTACACCTTC.

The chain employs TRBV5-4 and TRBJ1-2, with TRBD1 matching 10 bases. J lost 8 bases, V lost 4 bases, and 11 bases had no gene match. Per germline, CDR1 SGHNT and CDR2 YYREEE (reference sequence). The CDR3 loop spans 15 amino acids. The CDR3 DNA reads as TGTGCCAGCAGCCCCGGGGGACAGGGGCTGGGGGGCTACACCTTC. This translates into CASSPGGQGLGGYTF.

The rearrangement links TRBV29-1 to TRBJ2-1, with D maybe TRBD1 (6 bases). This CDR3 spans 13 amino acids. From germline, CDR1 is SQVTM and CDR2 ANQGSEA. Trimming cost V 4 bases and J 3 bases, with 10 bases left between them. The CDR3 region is CSVVQDSYNEQFF. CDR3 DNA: TGCAGCGTTGTCCAGGACAGCTACAATGAGCAGTTCTTC.

The CDR3, as DNA: TGTGCCAGTAGTACCCAGGGGGTCGCAACAGATACGCAGTATTTT. Protein product: CASSTQGVATDTQYF. J is TRBJ2-3 and V is TRBV19, with 7 bases identical to TRBD1. CDR1 and CDR2 (germline): LNHDA, SQIVND (reference sequence). The CDR3 has 15 residues. After removal of 4 bases from V and 3 bases from J, the junction contained 7 bases not matched to a gene.

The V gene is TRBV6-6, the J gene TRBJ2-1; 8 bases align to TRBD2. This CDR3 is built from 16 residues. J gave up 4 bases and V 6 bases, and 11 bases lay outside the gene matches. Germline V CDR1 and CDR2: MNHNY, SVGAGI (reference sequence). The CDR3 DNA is TGTGCCAGCAGCACAAAGCGGGGGAGCCGTTACAATGAGCAGTTCTTC. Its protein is CASSTKRGSRYNEQFF.

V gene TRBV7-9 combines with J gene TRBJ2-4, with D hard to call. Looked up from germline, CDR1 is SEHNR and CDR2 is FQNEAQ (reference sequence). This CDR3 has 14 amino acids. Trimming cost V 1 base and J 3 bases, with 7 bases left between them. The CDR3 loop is CASSLDRDKNIQYF. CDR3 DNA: TGTGCCAGCAGCTTAGACAGAGACAAAAACATTCAGTACTTC.

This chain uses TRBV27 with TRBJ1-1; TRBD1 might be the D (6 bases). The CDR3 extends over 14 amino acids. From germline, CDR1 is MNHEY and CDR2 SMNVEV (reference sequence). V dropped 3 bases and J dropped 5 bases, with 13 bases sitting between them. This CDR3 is CASSFSRGRTEAFF. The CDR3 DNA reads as TGTGCCAGCAGTTTTTCCAGGGGTAGGACTGAAGCTTTCTTT.

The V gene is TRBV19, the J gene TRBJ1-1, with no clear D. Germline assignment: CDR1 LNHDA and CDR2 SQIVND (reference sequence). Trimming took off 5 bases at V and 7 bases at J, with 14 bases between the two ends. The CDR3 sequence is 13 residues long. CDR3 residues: CASSEPPTDEAFF. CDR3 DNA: TGTGCCAGTAGTGAGCCCCCCACCGATGAAGCTTTCTTT.

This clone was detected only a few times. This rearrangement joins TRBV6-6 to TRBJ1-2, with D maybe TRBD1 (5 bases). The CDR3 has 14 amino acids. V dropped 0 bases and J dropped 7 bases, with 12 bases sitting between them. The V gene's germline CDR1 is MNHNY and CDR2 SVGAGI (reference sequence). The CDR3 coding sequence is TGTGCCAGCAGTTACTCGATTCAGGGTAGTGGCTACACCTTC. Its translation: CASSYSIQGSGYTF.

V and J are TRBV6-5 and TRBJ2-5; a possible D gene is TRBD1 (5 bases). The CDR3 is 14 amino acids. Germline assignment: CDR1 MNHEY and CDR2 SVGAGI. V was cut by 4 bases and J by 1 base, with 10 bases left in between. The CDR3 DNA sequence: TGTGCCAGCAGTTTCTTTGACAGCCAAGAGACCCAGTACTTC. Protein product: CASSFFDSQETQYF.

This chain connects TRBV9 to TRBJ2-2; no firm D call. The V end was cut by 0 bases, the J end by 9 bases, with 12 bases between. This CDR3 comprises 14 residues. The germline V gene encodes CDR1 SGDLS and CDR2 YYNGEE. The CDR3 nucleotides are TGTGCCAGCAGCGTAGGTCAGGATGGCCGGGAGCTGTTTTTT. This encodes CASSVGQDGRELFF.

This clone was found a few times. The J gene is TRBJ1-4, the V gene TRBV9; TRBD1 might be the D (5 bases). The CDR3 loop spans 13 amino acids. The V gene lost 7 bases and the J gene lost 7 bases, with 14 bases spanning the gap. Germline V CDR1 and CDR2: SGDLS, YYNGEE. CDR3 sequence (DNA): TGTGCCAGCGGGGCAGGGTCAACTGAAAAACTGTTTTTT. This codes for CASGAGSTEKLFF.

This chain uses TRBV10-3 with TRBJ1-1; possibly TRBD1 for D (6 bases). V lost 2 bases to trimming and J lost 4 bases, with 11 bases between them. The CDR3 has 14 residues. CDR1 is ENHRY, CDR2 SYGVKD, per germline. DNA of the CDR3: TGTGCCATCAGTGAGGGGGGCGCCGGCACTGAAGCTTTCTTT. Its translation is CAISEGGAGTEAFF.

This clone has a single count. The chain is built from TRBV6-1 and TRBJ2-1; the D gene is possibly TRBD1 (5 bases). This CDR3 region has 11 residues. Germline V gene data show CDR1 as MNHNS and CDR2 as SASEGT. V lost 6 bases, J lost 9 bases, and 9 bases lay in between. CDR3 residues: CASRQGIEQFF. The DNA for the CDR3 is TGTGCCAGCAGGCAGGGAATTGAGCAGTTCTTC.

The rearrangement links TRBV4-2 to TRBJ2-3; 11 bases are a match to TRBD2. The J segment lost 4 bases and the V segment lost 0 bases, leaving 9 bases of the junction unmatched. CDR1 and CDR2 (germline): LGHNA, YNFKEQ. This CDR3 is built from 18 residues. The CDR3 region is CASSQDPRPSGGSDTQYF. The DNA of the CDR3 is TGTGCCAGCAGCCAAGATCCCCGTCCTAGCGGGGGGTCAGATACGCAGTATTTT.

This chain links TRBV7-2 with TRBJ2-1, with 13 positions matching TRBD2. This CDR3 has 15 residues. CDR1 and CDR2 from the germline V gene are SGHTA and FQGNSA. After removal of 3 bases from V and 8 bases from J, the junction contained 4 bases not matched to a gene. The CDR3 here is CASSFGLAGVDEQFF. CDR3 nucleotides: TGTGCCAGCAGCTTCGGACTAGCGGGGGTCGATGAGCAGTTCTTC.

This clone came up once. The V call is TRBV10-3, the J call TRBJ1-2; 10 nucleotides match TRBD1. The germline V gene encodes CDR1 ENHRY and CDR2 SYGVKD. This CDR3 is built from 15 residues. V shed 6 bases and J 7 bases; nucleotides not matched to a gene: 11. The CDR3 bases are TGTGCCATCAGAGACCGGGACAGGGGCCTGGGTGGCTACACCTTC. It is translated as CAIRDRDRGLGGYTF.

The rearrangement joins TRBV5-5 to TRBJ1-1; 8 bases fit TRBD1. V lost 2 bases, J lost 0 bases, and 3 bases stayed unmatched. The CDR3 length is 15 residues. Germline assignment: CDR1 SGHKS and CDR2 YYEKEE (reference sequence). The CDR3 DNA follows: TGTGCCAGCAGCTTCACGGACAGGGTGAACACTGAAGCTTTCTTT. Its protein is CASSFTDRVNTEAFF.

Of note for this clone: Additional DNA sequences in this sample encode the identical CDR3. The CDR3 protein is CASSDPGQGNSPLHF. In DNA form, the CDR3 reads TGTGCCAGCAGTGATCCCGGACAGGGTAATTCACCCCTCCACTTT. This sequence joins TRBV6-1 and TRBJ1-6; 8 bases match TRBD1. The CDR3 runs 15 residues. V gave up 3 bases and J gave up 6 bases; unmatched junction bases: 4. Germline V gene sequence: CDR1 MNHNS, CDR2 SASEGT.

CDR3 protein: CASRQQGYEQYF. Here the CDR3 DNA reads TGTGCCAGCAGACAACAGGGCTACGAGCAGTACTTC. This chain links TRBV6-6 with TRBJ2-7; weak D call: TRBD1 (6 bases). The CDR3 is 12 amino acids. Per germline, CDR1 MNHNY and CDR2 SVGAGI (reference sequence). V was cut by 6 bases and J by 3 bases, with 9 bases left in between.

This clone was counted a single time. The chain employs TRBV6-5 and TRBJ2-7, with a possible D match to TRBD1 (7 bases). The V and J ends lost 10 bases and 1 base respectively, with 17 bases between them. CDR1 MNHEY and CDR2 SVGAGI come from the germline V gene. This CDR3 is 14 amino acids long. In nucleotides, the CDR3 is TGTGCCACGCGCGGGACAGTTCATTCCTACGAGCAGTACTTC. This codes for CATRGTVHSYEQYF.

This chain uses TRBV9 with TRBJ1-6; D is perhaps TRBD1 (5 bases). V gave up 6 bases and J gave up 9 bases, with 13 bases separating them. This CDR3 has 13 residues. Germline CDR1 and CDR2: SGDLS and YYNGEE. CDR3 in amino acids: CASNGGEGSPLHF. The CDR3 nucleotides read TGTGCCAGCAACGGAGGGGAAGGTTCACCCCTCCACTTT.

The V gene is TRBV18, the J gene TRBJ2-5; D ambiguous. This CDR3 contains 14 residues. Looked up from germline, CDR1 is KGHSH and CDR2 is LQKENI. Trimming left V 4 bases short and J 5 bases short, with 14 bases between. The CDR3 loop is CASSLTPSQETQYF. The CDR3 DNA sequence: TGTGCCAGCTCACTTACACCCTCACAGGAGACCCAGTACTTC.

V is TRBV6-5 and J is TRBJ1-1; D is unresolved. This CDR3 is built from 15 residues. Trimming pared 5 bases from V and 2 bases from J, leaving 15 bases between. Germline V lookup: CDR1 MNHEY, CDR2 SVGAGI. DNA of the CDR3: TGTGCCAGCAGTCAGCGACCCCAAGGAAACACTGAAGCTTTCTTT. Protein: CASSQRPQGNTEAFF.

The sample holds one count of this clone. This CDR3 reads CAIQGGANYGYTF. The DNA for the CDR3 is TGTGCCATCCAGGGAGGAGCTAACTATGGCTACACCTTC. This chain joins TRBV10-3 and TRBJ1-2, with a tentative D call TRBD1 (5 bases). CDR1 and CDR2 from the germline V gene are ENHRY and SYGVKD. The V and J ends lost 8 bases and 0 bases respectively, with 10 bases between them. The CDR3 runs to 13 residues.